Below are 16 T cell receptor beta chains sequenced from a single sample in a study of PD-L1 blockade in urothelial cancer. Noted time point: pretreatment peripheral blood. Repertoires were generated with immunoSEQ multiplex PCR, while TCRdb's copy carries only in-frame clones and drops some. The table lists tens of thousands of clones, roughly 84% of them singletons. The sequences come from PBMCs, collected around atezolizumab (anti-PD-L1) treatment. All receptors come from a man aged 55 to 70 with urothelial cancer.

The chain carries TRBV7-7 and TRBJ1-1; 11 bases fit TRBD1. The V and J ends lost 5 bases and 5 bases, in that order; junction bases with no gene match: 13. The CDR3 totals 17 residues. Per germline, CDR1 SSHAT and CDR2 FNYEAQ (reference sequence). CDR3 nucleotide sequence: TGTGCCAGCAGCCCTCGAGCGGCTGGGACAGGGGGAACTGAAGCTTTCTTT. This gives the protein CASSPRAAGTGGTEAFF.

V is TRBV10-1 and J is TRBJ2-3, with 12 bases matching TRBD2. The CDR3 has 16 amino acids. Per germline, CDR1 WNHNN and CDR2 SYGVQD (reference sequence). Trimming cost V 4 bases and J 5 bases; bases outside gene matches: 7. CDR3: CASSGLAGGFQDTQYF. CDR3 nucleotides: TGCGCCAGCAGTGGCCTAGCGGGGGGGTTTCAAGATACGCAGTATTTT.

The chain uses TRBV4-3 and TRBJ1-4, with D perhaps TRBD1 (5 bases). Germline assignment: CDR1 LGHNA and CDR2 YSLEER. The CDR3 totals 16 residues. V gave up 3 bases and J gave up 7 bases, with 18 bases separating them. In DNA form, the CDR3 reads TGCGCCAGCAGCCAGGAGCAGGGCCGGGGAGGTGAAAAACTGTTTTTT. Translated: CASSQEQGRGGEKLFF.

The rearrangement joins TRBV5-1 to TRBJ1-1, with D perhaps TRBD1 (6 bases). The CDR3 runs to 15 residues. The germline V and J ends were trimmed by 0 bases and 2 bases, with 11 bases remaining between them. Per germline, CDR1 SGHRS and CDR2 YFSETQ. CDR3 in amino acids: CASSLEWGGNTEAFF. The DNA for the CDR3 is TGCGCCAGCAGCTTGGAGTGGGGGGGCAACACTGAAGCTTTCTTT.

The CDR3 loop is CAWTSGGGRQETQYF. The CDR3 DNA sequence: TGTGCCTGGACTAGCGGTGGGGGCCGGCAAGAGACCCAGTACTTC. The chain employs TRBV30 and TRBJ2-5; TRBD2 is a possible D gene (7 bases). The V gene lost 4 bases and the J gene lost 2 bases, with 17 bases spanning the gap. CDR3 size: 15 residues. The V gene's germline CDR1 is GTSNPN and CDR2 SVGIG (reference sequence).

The chain combines TRBV5-4 with TRBJ2-5, with a weak D call TRBD1 (5 bases). This CDR3 has 13 residues. The germline gives CDR1 SGHNT, CDR2 YYREEE (reference sequence). Trimming removed 6 bases from V and 1 base from J, with 10 bases in between. CDR3 DNA: TGTGCCAGCAATGGTGGGGCCCAAGAGACCCAGTACTTC. Its translation is CASNGGAQETQYF.

V and J are TRBV7-3 and TRBJ2-1; 11 bases are a match to TRBD2. Germline loops: CDR1 SGHTA, CDR2 FQGTGA. V lost 0 bases and J lost 6; bases outside the gene matches: 7. The CDR3 contains 17 residues. CDR3 DNA: TGTGCCAGCAGCTTAACTAGCGGGGGGGCGGGTGGCAATGAGCAGTTCTTC. Translating gives CASSLTSGGAGGNEQFF.

V and J are TRBV25-1 and TRBJ2-5; perhaps TRBD1 as D (5 bases). Germline CDR1 and CDR2: MGHDK and SYGVNS. V was pared by 6 bases and J by 7 bases, with 15 bases between. CDR3 length equals 13 residues. CDR3 DNA: TGTGCCAGCAGCGACAGCCTCCAGGTGACCCAGTACTTC. It specifies CASSDSLQVTQYF.

V usage is TRBV4-2 and J usage is TRBJ2-7; TRBD2 aligns across 11 bases. The germline gives CDR1 LGHNA, CDR2 YNFKEQ. The CDR3 has 16 residues. J gave up 4 bases and V 3 bases, and 8 bases lay outside the gene matches. The CDR3 protein is CASSQILAGARYEQYF. DNA of the CDR3: TGTGCCAGCAGCCAGATACTAGCGGGGGCTAGATACGAGCAGTACTTC.

The CDR3: CASSVFAGEETQYF. The CDR3 DNA sequence: TGTGCCAGCAGTGTTTTTGCGGGGGAAGAGACCCAGTACTTC. The chain combines TRBV6-1 with TRBJ2-5; 7 bases align to TRBD2. The CDR3 is 14 residues long. Germline V gene sequence: CDR1 MNHNS, CDR2 SASEGT. With V trimmed by 4 bases and J by 3 bases, 5 bases remained unmatched.

The rearrangement links TRBV28 to TRBJ1-2; D uncertain. CDR1 is MDHEN and CDR2 is SYDVKM in the germline V gene. V shed 3 bases and J shed 0 bases, with 8 bases lying between them. The CDR3 spans 14 residues. CDR3 region: CASSLVSPNYGYTF. The CDR3 DNA reads TGTGCCAGCAGTTTGGTAAGCCCTAACTATGGCTACACCTTC.

Comments on this clone: The same CDR3 can be traced to other DNA sequences in this sample. The chain links TRBV11-3 to TRBJ2-1; D gene uncertain. Germline CDR1 reads SGHNT; CDR2 reads YENEEA. Trimming took 5 bases from V and 9 from J, leaving 17 bases between them. This CDR3 is built from 14 residues. CDR3 DNA sequence: TGTGCCAGCAGCCAGGATTCTTCTCCCGGTGAGCAGTTCTTC. Encoded protein: CASSQDSSPGEQFF.

The chain employs TRBV6-1 and TRBJ1-2; 9 bases agree with TRBD1. CDR3 size: 16 residues. Germline loops: CDR1 MNHNS, CDR2 SASEGT. V was clipped by 2 bases and J by 0 bases; unmatched bases: 4. This CDR3 is CASSEYGTGPNYGYTF. The CDR3 DNA reads as TGTGCCAGCAGTGAATATGGGACAGGGCCTAACTATGGCTACACCTTC.

This chain connects TRBV29-1 to TRBJ2-7, with a weak D call TRBD2 (5 bases). CDR3 length: 10 amino acids. Germline V CDR1 and CDR2: SQVTM, ANQGSEA. The V gene lost 6 bases and the J gene lost 3 bases, with 6 bases spanning the gap. The CDR3 sequence: CSVRDYEQYF. The CDR3 DNA reads as TGCAGCGTGAGGGACTACGAGCAGTACTTC.

This clone was seen a handful of times. The chain has TRBV19 and TRBJ2-7; D not resolved. Trimming took 1 base from V and 9 from J, leaving 13 bases between them. Germline V gene sequence: CDR1 LNHDA, CDR2 SQIVND (reference sequence). This CDR3 spans 13 amino acids. In DNA form, the CDR3 reads TGTGCCAGTAGTATAGGCTTCGCCGGCGGGCAGTACTTC. It is translated as CASSIGFAGGQYF.

CDR3 sequence: CASRWGTGSEKLFF. Here the CDR3 DNA reads TGTGCCAGCAGGTGGGGGACAGGCAGTGAAAAACTGTTTTTT. The V and J genes are TRBV6-5 and TRBJ1-4; 8 positions agree with TRBD1. The CDR3 length is 14 residues. Unmatched junction bases numbered 7, after V lost 6 bases and J lost 7 bases. Germline V lookup: CDR1 MNHEY, CDR2 SVGAGI.